The 7 T cell receptor beta chains below come from one sample, sequenced in a study of identical twins. TCRdb used MiXCR to reprocess the 5' RACE reads, holding one entry per CDR3 protein. The sample has 410,000 or so distinct CDR3 sequences; around a sixth are singletons. Sequencing used naive T cells sorted from blood. The source of these receptors is a man aged 45-65 years in good health.

This clonotype came up a few times. The gene calls are TRBV20-1 and TRBJ1-2; 8 bases are shared with TRBD1. Per germline, CDR1 DFQATT and CDR2 SNEGSKA (reference sequence). V trimming: 4 bases; J trimming: 7 bases; junction bases outside the gene matches: 5. The CDR3 consists of 12 residues. The CDR3 DNA follows: TGCAGTGCTAAACAGGGGGTAGGTGGCTACACCTTC. This gives the protein CSAKQGVGGYTF.

This clonotype occurred a few times. The gene calls are TRBV4-1 and TRBJ2-1; TRBD2 agrees at 14 bases. Germline CDR1 and CDR2: MGHRA and YSYEKL. The CDR3 extends over 18 amino acids. With V trimmed by 3 bases and J by 0 bases, 4 bases remained unmatched. The CDR3 DNA follows: TGCGCCAGCAGCCACCCAGGACTAGCGGGGGGCTCCTACAATGAGCAGTTCTTC. Encoded protein: CASSHPGLAGGSYNEQFF.

J is TRBJ1-5 and V is TRBV28, with D perhaps TRBD1 (6 bases). The germline gives CDR1 MDHEN, CDR2 SYDVKM. Trimming took off 5 bases at V and 1 base at J, with 9 bases between the two ends. The CDR3 has 14 residues. The CDR3 sequence: CASSNGQSNQPQHF. In DNA form, the CDR3 reads TGTGCCAGCAGTAATGGACAGAGCAATCAGCCCCAGCATTTT.

V usage is TRBV7-8 and J usage is TRBJ2-2, with 8 bases fitting TRBD2. V gave up 4 bases and J gave up 6 bases; unmatched junction bases: 7. This CDR3 has 15 residues. Germline V gene data show CDR1 as SGHVS and CDR2 as FQNEAQ. CDR3 DNA sequence: TGTGCCAGCAGCTATTTACCAGCGGGAGCCGGGGAGCTGTTTTTT. Protein: CASSYLPAGAGELFF.

This clonotype was recorded a few times. The V and J genes are TRBV3-1 and TRBJ2-2; D gene uncertain. There are 13 residues in the CDR3. CDR1 is LGHDT, CDR2 YNNKEL, per germline (reference sequence). Trimming cost V 4 bases and J 4 bases, with 7 bases left between them. The DNA of the CDR3 is TGTGCCAGCAGCCGTTCGAGCACCGGGGAGCTGTTTTTT. Amino acids: CASSRSSTGELFF. Drawing the rest from reference TRBV3-1 and TRBJ2-2, the complete variable domain is DTAVSQTPKYLVTQMGNDKSIKCEQNLGHDTMYWYKQDSKKFLKIMFSYNNKELIINETVPNRFSPKSPDKAHLNLHINSLELGDSAVYFCASSRSSTGELFFGEGSRLTVL.

Here the CDR3 DNA reads TGTGCCACCAGCGGGGGAGTCCAAATAACAGATACGCAGTATTTT. It specifies CATSGGVQITDTQYF. The V gene is TRBV15, the J gene TRBJ2-3, with D tentatively TRBD1 or TRBD2 (5 bases each). The CDR3 contains 15 residues. Looked up from germline, CDR1 is LNHNV and CDR2 is YYDKDF (reference sequence). V was trimmed by 5 bases and J by 3 bases, leaving 15 bases between them.

The chain combines TRBV5-4 with TRBJ2-3, with D tentatively TRBD1 (6 bases). The CDR3 has 13 residues. V lost 6 bases and J lost 3, with 11 bases in between. In germline, CDR1 is SGHNT, CDR2 YYREEE (reference sequence). CDR3 sequence: CASTLDRTDTQYF. DNA for the CDR3: TGTGCCAGCACCCTCGACAGGACAGATACGCAGTATTTT. The whole variable domain, remainder taken from reference TRBV5-4 and TRBJ2-3, is ETGVTQSPTHLIKTRGQQVTLRCSSQSGHNTVSWYQQALGQGPQFIFQYYREEENGRGNFPPRFSGLQFPNYSSELNVNALELDDSALYLCASTLDRTDTQYFGPGTRLTVL.